This TCR beta chain was documented in a study of HIV-infected patients and healthy controls. This clonotype was seen at least ten times. Antigen: not known. Notes on the study in general: Apparent post-therapy Gini recovery among HIV-infected patients was not reproduced with size-matched repertoires. Healthy controls shared more CDR3 sequences between individuals than HIV-infected patients did.

No cell fractionation was done, so the repertoire covers all unsorted peripheral blood T cells. cDNA was made from 400 to 500 ng RNA using alpha and beta constant primers. Each of the alpha and beta chains got its own library through chain-specific third strand synthesis with indices. TCRdb recomputed calls from the 5' RACE reads with MiXCR, one row per CDR3 protein. The data show some 15,000 distinct CDR3 sequences, 6.5% to 7.5% seen once. Material for sequencing was blood. The sequence derives from an adult in good health.

In nucleotides, the CDR3 is TGTGCCAGCAGCGCACCTCAGGGCAGGAAGAAGGAGCAGTTCTTC. Translating gives CASSAPQGRKKEQFF. The chain employs TRBV3-1 and TRBJ2-1; possible D gene TRBD1, 5 bases. The CDR3 is 15 amino acids. The germline V gene has CDR1 LGHDT and CDR2 YNNKEL (reference sequence). Trimming removed 5 bases from V and 10 bases from J, with 21 bases in between.